This TCR beta chain was recorded in a study of blood T cell repertoires in COVID-19. Study-wide background: Some COVID-19 samples were acute and others convalescent; all came from the United States, Italy and Spain.

Comments on this clone: An end of the junction does not agree with germline; a read error may underlie this.

CDR3 length: 18 residues. CDR1 and CDR2 (germline): SEHNR, FQNEAQ (reference sequence). TCRdb's copy holds only in-frame clones and misses some; the assay was immunoSEQ multiplex PCR. The table shows 19,000 or so clones, with roughly four fifths occurring only once. The origin of this receptor is a human donor in a cohort sampled during active COVID-19. The chain joins TRBV7-9 to TRBJ2-2, with 16 bases that match TRBD2. Sequencing was performed on peripheral blood. CDR3 DNA sequence: TGTGCCAGCAGCTCGGGACTAGCGGGAGGGTCGAAGACCGGGGAGCTGTTTTTT. As protein: CASSSGLAGGSKTGELFF.